This TCR beta chain came from a study of naive and memory T cell subsets (dated by TCRdb to about 2017). A note on the overall study: An open-source, UMI-based TCR alpha and beta sequencing pipeline was applied to sorted naive and memory peripheral blood T cell subsets. The functional CMV T cell responses agreed completely with IgG serology results. RNA was DNase-treated and reverse transcribed with TCR constant-region primers, mostly using SuperScript III. Here is what the overall study found, with its caveats: RNA-based TCR counts may be affected by expression changes linked to T cell activation and differentiation. No ground truth was available to validate the repertoire findings for the naive and memory subsets. A clonotype was defined as a single alpha or beta chain sequence rather than as a paired alpha/beta receptor. In both CD4 and CD8 cells, going from naive through CM, EM and EMRA, the Gini index went up while Shannon and inverse Simpson diversity went down. After error correction, only a single occurrence was seen for over 95% of naive TCR sequences, so much steeper abundance distributions were produced than in memory subsets. A power law was followed by TCR abundance, with an exponent that differed between naive and memory subsets but was consistent across the three individuals.

Receptor libraries were prepared by UMI-ligation and nested PCR. An equimolar mix of two oligonucleotides covering both TRBC1 and TRBC2 was used as the beta constant-region primer. A single-stranded oligonucleotide bearing the SP2 primer plus a 12-nucleotide UMI was ligated onto the 3' end of the cDNA by T4 RNA ligase 1. Four rounds of PCR, combining the SP2 primer with nested alpha and beta constant-region primers, were used to amplify the ligated cDNA. Incubation of the ligation reaction was carried out at 16 degrees C for about 19-25 hours. PCR2 was typically performed as a SYBR Green qPCR and was stopped at a predetermined threshold so that over-amplification was prevented. Agencourt AMPure XP magnetic beads were used for all purifications after the first. Libraries were quantified by Qubit and checked on a TapeStation, where a main peak was expected near 650 bp. Sequencing of the pooled libraries was done on an Illumina MiSeq using v2 2x251 paired-end kits, which typically yielded roughly 0.9-2.2 million reads per sample. Each sample's library went into the pool at roughly 4 nM, and roughly 5-7.5% PhiX was added to help with cluster recognition. Per the original workflow: Decombinator assigned V and J genes to Demultiplexor-processed FASTQ reads by tag matching, allowing a single base-pair mismatch. Collapsinator used UMIs to correct both sequencing errors and frequency errors arising from PCR heterogeneity. CDR3Translator translated TCRs and extracted CDR3s from the conserved cysteine to the FGXG phenylalanine, flagging non-productive sequences. Gini, Shannon entropy and inverse Simpson indices were computed after subsampling the repertoires to the same number of UMI-defined TCRs. Clonotype abundance distributions were fitted to a power law by maximum likelihood within the linear range. For one naive CD8 sample, the pipeline and MIGEC produced similar UMI counts, unique TCR numbers and clonal distributions. The repertoires were searched for approximately 7,000 CMV-associated CDR3 sequences that had been compiled from VDJdb and a published dataset. In-frame beta chains were kept once TCRdb had trimmed the public reads at Q25 with fastp and called clones with MiXCR. Merged by CDR3 protein, the rows form single entries marked with the most common genes and DNA. The V and J calls reflect TCRdb's pipeline rather than the authors' work. This sample has 65,000 to 85,000 distinct CDR3 sequences in its table, and around 13% of those were observed once. The ten most abundant clones make up around 0.9% of the sample.

A few counts support this clonotype. The target of this receptor is not known. Per-nucleotide qualities are absent, and no much larger clonotype sits a single base away. Trimming accounts for 5 bases at V and 2 bases at J, while the number of junction bases matched to no gene is 6. The CDR3 sequence holds 13 residues, the cysteine and phenylalanine included. Only CDR3 DNA is held: 39 bases, read in frame from base 1. Via the germline V gene (reference sequence), CDR1 is DFQATT and CDR2 SNEGSKA. Separate amplification of TCR alpha and beta chain libraries was performed from the second PCR step onward. Donor CMV status was determined by IFNgamma production from CD4+ T cells after overnight stimulation of fresh PBMCs with CMV viral lysate. Using Miltenyi beads, CD4 T cells were first positively selected, and CD8 T cells were then positively selected from the CD4-negative fraction. Cells stained for CD3, CD4, CD8, CD45RA, CD27 and a live/dead dye were sorted on a BD Aria II into four subsets by CD45RA and CD27. Blood came from three healthy volunteers, each fractionated into CD4 and CD8 T cells and then into four differentiation subsets. About 110 ml of peripheral blood was collected from each donor, and PBMC were isolated by Ficoll-Paque PLUS density-gradient centrifugation. Sorted cells were lysed in RLT buffer, after which RNA was extracted using a Qiagen RNeasy kit and stored at -80 degrees C.

The receptor chain draws on TRBV20-1 and TRBJ2-7; 7 bases in the junction line up with TRBD2. The material sequenced was central memory CD4+ T cells from blood. What this sample's cell subset or site label stands for: central memory, CD45RA- CD27+. The source of this sequence is a human donor in good health. The DNA sequence is TGCAGTGCTGGCGGGAGTTCGACCTACGAGCAGTACTTC. Translation gives CSAGGSSTYEQYF.